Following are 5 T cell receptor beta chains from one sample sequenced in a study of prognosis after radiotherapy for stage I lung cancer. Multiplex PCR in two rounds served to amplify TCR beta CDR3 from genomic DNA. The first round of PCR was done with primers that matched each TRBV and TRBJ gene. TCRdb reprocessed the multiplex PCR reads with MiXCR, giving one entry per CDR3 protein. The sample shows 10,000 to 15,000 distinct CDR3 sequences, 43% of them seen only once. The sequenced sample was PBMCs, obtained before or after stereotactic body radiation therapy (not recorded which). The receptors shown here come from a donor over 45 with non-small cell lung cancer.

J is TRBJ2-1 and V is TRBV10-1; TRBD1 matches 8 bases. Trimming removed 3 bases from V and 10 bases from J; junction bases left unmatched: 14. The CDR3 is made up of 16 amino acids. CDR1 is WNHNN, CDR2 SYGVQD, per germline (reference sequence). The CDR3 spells CASSDTPGQESEEQFF. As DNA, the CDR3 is TGCGCCAGCAGTGACACTCCGGGACAGGAGAGTGAGGAGCAGTTCTTC.

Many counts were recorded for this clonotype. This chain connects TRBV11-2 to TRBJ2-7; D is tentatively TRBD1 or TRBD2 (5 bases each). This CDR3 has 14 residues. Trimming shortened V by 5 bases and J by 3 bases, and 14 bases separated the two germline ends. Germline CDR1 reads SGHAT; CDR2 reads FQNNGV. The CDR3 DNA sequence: TGTGCCAGCAGCCCTGGGACGTCTCTCTACGAGCAGTACTTC. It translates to CASSPGTSLYEQYF.

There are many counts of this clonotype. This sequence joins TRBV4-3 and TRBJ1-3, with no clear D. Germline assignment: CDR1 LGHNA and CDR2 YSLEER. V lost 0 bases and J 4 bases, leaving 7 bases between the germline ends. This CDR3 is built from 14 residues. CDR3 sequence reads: CASSQDVRGNTIYF. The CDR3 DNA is TGCGCCAGCAGCCAAGACGTCCGGGGAAACACCATATATTTT.

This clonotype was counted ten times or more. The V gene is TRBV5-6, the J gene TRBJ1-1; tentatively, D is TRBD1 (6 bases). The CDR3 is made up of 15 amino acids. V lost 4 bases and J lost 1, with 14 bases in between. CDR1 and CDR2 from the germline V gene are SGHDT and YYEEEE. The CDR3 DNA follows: TGTGCCAGCAGCATTTTCAGGGGAGGGAACACTGAAGCTTTCTTT. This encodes CASSIFRGGNTEAFF.

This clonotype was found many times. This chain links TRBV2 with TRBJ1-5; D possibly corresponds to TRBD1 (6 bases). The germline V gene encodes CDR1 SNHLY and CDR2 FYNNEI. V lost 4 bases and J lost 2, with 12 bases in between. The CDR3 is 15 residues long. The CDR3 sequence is CASSGDMGGNQPQHF. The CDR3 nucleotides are TGTGCCAGCAGTGGGGACATGGGGGGCAATCAGCCCCAGCATTTT.